Sequencing of this T cell receptor (beta chain) was carried out in a study of regulatory T cells in long-lasting Graves disease. Regarding the study as a whole: There were preferences for TRBV28, TRBJ1-2 and TRBJ2-5 in persistent disease.

This clonotype was detected many times. Its target is not known. The time point: persistent/refractory GD, antithyroid drugs over 5 years with positive TRAb. From PBMCs, RNA was extracted and then used to make the TCR library. The collection involved drawing around 8.5 milliliters of peripheral blood into EDTA tubes. Per germline, CDR1 MNHEY and CDR2 SVGEGT. CDR3 size: 10 residues. Assembly of TCR beta libraries relied on iRepertoire HTBI primers together with Arm-PCR of CDR3 regions. TCRdb reprocessed the multiplex PCR reads via MiXCR and lists one record per CDR3 protein. The repertoire holds roughly 470,000 distinct CDR3 sequences, 20% seen once, with about 7.8% in the top ten.

Material: peripheral blood mononuclear cells (PBMCs), obtained when the disease was refractory, from a patient treated with antithyroid drugs. The clonotype originates from a female donor with Graves disease. This chain uses TRBV6-2 or TRBV6-3 with TRBJ2-7; D is unresolved. The CDR3 sequence: CATADREQYF. In nucleotides, the CDR3 is TGTGCAACCGCCGATCGGGAGCAGTACTTC.